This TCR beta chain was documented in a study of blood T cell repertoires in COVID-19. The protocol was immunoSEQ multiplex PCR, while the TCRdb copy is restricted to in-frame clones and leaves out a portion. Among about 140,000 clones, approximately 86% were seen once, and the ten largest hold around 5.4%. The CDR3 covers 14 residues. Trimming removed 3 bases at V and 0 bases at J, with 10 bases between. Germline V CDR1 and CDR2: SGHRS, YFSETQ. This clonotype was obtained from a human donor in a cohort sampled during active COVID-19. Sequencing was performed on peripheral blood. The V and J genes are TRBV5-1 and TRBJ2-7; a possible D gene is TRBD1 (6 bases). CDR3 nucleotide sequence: TGCGCCAGCAGCTGGACAGAAGACTCCTACGAGCAGTACTTC. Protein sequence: CASSWTEDSYEQYF.